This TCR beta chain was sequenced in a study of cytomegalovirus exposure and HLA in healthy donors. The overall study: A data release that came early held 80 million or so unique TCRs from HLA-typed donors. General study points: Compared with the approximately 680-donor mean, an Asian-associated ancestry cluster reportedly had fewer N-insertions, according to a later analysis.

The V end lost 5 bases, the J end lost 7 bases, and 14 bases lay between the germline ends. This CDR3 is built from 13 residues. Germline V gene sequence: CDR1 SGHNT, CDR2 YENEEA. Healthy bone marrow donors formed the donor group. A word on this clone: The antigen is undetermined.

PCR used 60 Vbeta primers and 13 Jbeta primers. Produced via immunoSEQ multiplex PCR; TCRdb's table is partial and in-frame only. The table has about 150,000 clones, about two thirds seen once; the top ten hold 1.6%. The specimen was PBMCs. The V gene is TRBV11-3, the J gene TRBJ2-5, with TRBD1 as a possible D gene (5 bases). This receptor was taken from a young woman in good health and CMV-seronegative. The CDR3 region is CASSGQGKPTQYF. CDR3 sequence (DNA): TGTGCCAGCAGCGGGCAGGGAAAACCGACCCAGTACTTC. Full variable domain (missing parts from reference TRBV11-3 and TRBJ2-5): EAGVVQSPRYKIIEKKQPVAFWCNPISGHNTLYWYLQNLGQGPELLIRYENEEAVDDSQLPKDRFSAERLKGVDSTLKIQPAELGDSAVYLCASSGQGKPTQYFGPGTRLLVL.